This T cell receptor beta chain was sequenced in a study of shared clonotypes between healthy human individuals. All donors qualified as healthy HIV-negative adults and had experienced no recent acute infections or vaccinations. The donors, all of them Caucasian adults, lived in Nashville, Tennessee. Clones were sequenced by immunoSEQ multiplex PCR, and TCRdb holds only the in-frame ones, with some missing. The sample has a few million clones; about 92% are singletons. Trimming pared 0 bases from V and 0 bases from J, leaving 4 bases between. Germline lookup yields CDR1 SGHRS and CDR2 YFSETQ. This CDR3 spans 14 amino acids.

Sequences were obtained from naive CD4+ T cells sorted from blood. The subset is: CD45RA+ positively selected. This clonotype was sampled from a man aged 18 to 30 in good health. The rearrangement links TRBV5-1 to TRBJ1-5; D call uncertain. This chain's CDR3 is CASSLVFSNQPQHF. DNA of the CDR3: TGCGCCAGCAGCTTGGTCTTTAGCAATCAGCCCCAGCATTTT.